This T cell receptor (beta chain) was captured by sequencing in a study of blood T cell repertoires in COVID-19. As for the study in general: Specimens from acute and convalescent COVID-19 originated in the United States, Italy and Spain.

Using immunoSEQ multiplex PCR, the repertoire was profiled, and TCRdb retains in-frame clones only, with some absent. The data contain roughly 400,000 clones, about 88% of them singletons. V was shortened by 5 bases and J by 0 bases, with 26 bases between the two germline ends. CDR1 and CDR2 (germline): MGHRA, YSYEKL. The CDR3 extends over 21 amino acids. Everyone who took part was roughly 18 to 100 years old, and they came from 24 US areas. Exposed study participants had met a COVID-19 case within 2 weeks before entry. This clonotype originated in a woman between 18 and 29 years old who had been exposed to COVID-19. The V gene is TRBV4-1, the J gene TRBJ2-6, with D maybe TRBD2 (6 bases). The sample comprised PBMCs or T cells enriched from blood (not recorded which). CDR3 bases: TGCGCCAGCAGCGTGTCTCTTGGTCGAGCGGGCCTCACCTCTGGGGCCAACGTCCTGACTTTC. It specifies CASSVSLGRAGLTSGANVLTF.